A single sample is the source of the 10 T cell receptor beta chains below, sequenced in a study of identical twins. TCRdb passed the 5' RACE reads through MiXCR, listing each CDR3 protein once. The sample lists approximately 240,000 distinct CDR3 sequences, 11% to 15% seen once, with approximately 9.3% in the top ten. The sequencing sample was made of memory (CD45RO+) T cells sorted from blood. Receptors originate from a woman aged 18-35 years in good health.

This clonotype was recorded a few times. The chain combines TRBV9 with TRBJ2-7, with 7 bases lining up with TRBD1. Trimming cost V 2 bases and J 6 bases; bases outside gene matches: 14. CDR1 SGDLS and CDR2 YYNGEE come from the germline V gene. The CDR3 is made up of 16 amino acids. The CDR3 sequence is CASSVGATGSWSEQYF. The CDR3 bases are TGTGCCAGCAGCGTGGGGGCGACAGGGTCATGGAGCGAGCAGTACTTC.

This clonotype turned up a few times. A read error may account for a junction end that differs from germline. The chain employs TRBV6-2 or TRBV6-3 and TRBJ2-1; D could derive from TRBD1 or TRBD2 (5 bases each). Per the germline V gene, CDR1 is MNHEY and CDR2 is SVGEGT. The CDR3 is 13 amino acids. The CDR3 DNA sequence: TGTGCCAGCAGATCGAGACTGGGGGTGAAGTGGAACTTC. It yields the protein CASRSRLGVKWNF.

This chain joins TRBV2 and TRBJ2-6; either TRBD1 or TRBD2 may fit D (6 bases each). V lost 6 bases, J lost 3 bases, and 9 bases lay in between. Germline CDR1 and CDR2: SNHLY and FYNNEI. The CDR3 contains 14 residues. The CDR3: CASRGGGGANVLTF. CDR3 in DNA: TGTGCCAGCAGGGGGGGCGGTGGGGCCAACGTCCTGACTTTC.

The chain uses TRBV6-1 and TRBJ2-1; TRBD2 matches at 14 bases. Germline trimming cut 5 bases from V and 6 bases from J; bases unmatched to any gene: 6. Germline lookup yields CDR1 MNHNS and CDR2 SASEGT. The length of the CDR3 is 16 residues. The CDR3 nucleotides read TGTGCCAGCAGTCGACTAGCGGGAGGGCCGGGCAATGAGCAGTTCTTC. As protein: CASSRLAGGPGNEQFF.

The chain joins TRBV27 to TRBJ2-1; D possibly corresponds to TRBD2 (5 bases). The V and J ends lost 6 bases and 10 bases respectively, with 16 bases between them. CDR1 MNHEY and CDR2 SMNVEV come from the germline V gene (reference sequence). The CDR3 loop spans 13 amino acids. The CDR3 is CASSLESGLEQFF. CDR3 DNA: TGTGCCAGCAGCCTAGAGTCGGGGTTGGAGCAGTTCTTC.

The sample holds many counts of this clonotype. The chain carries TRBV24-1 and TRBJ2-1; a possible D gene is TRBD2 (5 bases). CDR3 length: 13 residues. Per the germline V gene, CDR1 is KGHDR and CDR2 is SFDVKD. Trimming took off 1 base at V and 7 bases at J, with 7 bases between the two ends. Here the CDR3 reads CATSDFGGNEQFF. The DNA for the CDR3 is TGTGCCACCAGTGATTTTGGCGGGAATGAGCAGTTCTTC.

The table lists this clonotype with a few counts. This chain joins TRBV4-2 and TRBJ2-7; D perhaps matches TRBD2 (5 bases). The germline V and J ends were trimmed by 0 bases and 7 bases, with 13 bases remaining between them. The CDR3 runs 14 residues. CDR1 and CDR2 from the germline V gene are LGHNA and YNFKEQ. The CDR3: CASSQDTPRGEQYF. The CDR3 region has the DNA TGTGCCAGCAGCCAAGATACACCCCGAGGGGAGCAGTACTTC.

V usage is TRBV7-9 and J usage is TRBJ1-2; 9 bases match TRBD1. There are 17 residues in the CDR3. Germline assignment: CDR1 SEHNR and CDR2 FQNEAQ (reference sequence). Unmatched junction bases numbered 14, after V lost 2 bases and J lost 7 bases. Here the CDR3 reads CASSLPTGTGIEVGYTF. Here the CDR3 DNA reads TGTGCCAGCAGCTTACCCACCGGGACAGGGATTGAAGTTGGCTACACCTTC.

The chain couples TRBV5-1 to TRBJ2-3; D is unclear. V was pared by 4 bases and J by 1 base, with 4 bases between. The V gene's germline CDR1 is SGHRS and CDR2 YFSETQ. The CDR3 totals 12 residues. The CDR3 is CASSHGTDTQYF. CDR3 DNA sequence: TGCGCCAGCAGCCATGGCACAGATACGCAGTATTTT.

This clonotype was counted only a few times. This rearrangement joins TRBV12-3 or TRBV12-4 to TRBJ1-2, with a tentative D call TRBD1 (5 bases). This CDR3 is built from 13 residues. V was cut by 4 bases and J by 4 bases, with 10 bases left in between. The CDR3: CASSYGAGYGYTF. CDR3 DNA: TGTGCCAGCAGTTACGGGGCCGGCTATGGCTACACCTTC.